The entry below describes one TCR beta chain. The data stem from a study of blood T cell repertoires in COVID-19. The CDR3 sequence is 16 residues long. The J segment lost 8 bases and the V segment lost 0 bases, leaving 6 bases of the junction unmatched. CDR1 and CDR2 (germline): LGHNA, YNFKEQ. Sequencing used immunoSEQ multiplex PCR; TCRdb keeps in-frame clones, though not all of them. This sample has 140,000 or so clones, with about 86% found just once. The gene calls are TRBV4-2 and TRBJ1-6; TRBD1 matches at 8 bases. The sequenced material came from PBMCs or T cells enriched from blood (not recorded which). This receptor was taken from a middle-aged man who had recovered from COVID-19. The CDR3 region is CASSQERQGQYSPLHF. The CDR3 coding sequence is TGTGCCAGCAGCCAAGAAAGACAGGGGCAGTATTCACCCCTCCACTTT.